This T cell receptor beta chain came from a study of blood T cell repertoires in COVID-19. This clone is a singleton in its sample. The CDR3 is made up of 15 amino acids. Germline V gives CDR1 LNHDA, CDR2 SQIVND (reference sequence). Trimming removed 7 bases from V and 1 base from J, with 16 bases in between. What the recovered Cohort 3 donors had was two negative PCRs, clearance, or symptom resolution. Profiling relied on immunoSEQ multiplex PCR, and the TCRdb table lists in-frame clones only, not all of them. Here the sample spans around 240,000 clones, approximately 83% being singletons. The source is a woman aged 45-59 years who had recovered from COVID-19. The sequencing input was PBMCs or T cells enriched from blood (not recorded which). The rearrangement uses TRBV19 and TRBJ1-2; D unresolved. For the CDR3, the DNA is TGTGCCAGTAACCCCTCGCGGTACGTTAACTATGGCTACACCTTC. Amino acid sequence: CASNPSRYVNYGYTF. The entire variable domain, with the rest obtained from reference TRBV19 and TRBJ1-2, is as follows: DGGITQSPKYLFRKEGQNVTLSCEQNLNHDAMYWYRQDPGQGLRLIYYSQIVNDFQKGDIAEGYSVSREKKESFPLTVTSAQKNPTAFYLCASNPSRYVNYGYTFGSGTRLTVV.